The entry below describes one TCR beta chain. Antigen specificity is unknown. TCRdb used MiXCR to reprocess the reads, holding one entry per CDR3 protein. This table holds just under 550,000 distinct CDR3 sequences, more than 25% found once. Looked up from germline, CDR1 is SGHAT and CDR2 is FQNNGV. This CDR3 is built from 16 residues. Trimming removed 4 bases at V and 7 bases at J, with 20 bases between. This entry comes from a study of T cell repertoires in cytomegalovirus infection. Study context: TCR beta signatures that were public indicated CMV infection and matching HLA type.

Whole-study findings and limits: The study identified carriers of CMV plus the relevant HLA from cumulative public TCR beta family frequency. In two of eight donors, the top clonotype was HLA-C-restricted CMV-specific.

Sequencing used PBMCs. The receptor comes from a human donor in good health (CMV status not recorded). Some clones in this sample may be carry-over from other donors' samples. The genes are TRBV11-2 and TRBJ2-1; a weak D match, TRBD2 (6 bases). For the CDR3, the DNA is TGTGCCAGCAGCTATTTGGGGGGTGGGGTTTTGAATGAGCAGTTCTTC. Its protein product is CASSYLGGGVLNEQFF.